The entry that follows covers one TCR beta chain sequence. Its specificity is not known. This entry is derived from a study of cytomegalovirus exposure and HLA in healthy donors. Findings and limits, study-wide: When analyzed later, a missense DCLRE1C variant was found to be linked to TCR beta V- and J-gene trimming. Among the sequence variants, a highly shared cluster was likely an artifact of sequencing.

Primers: 60 Vbeta forward and 13 Jbeta reverse. The protocol was immunoSEQ multiplex PCR, while the TCRdb copy is restricted to in-frame clones and leaves out a portion. The sample records some 150,000 clones, 77% being singletons. Unmatched junction bases numbered 2, after V lost 7 bases and J lost 8 bases. CDR3 length: 12 amino acids. CDR1 is SQVTM and CDR2 is ANQGSEA in the germline V gene. This receptor was obtained from a female donor in good health and CMV-seronegative. This chain joins TRBV29-1 and TRBJ2-2; 12 bases fit TRBD2. Sequenced material: PBMCs. The CDR3 protein is CSDGLAGGELFF. The CDR3, as DNA: TGCAGCGACGGACTAGCGGGAGGGGAGCTGTTTTTT.